This record looks at one T cell receptor (beta chain) sequence and its context. Its antigen is as yet unknown. Other DNA sequences in the same sample also yield this CDR3. Replicate PCRs from sorted subsets contained approximately 220 ng DNA, which is tens of thousands of T cell genomes. Produced via immunoSEQ multiplex PCR; TCRdb's table is partial and in-frame only. The sample yields under 2,000,000 clones, about 95% seen once. This entry is derived from a study of shared clonotypes between healthy human individuals. Study as a whole: Ranging from 18 to 49 in age, donors were two women and a few men.

Study results and caveats: Donors were few, which limited the genetic and exposure-history diversity represented.

The CDR3 runs to 14 residues. The ends were cut back, 0 bases at V and 3 bases at J, with 6 bases in the middle. Germline-derived CDR1 and CDR2 are MGHRA and YSYEKL. Naive CD8 cells were CD45RO-negative, positively selected for CCR7, excluding terminally differentiated effector memory CD45RA+ cells. Only Caucasian adults living in Nashville, Tennessee served as donors. V usage is TRBV4-1 and J usage is TRBJ1-5, with TRBD1 as a possible D gene (5 bases). Sequences were obtained from naive CD8+ T cells sorted from blood. This receptor was identified in a man between 18 and 35 years old in good health. The CDR3 loop is CASSQDRANQPQHF. The CDR3 DNA follows: TGCGCCAGCAGCCAAGACAGGGCCAATCAGCCCCAGCATTTT.